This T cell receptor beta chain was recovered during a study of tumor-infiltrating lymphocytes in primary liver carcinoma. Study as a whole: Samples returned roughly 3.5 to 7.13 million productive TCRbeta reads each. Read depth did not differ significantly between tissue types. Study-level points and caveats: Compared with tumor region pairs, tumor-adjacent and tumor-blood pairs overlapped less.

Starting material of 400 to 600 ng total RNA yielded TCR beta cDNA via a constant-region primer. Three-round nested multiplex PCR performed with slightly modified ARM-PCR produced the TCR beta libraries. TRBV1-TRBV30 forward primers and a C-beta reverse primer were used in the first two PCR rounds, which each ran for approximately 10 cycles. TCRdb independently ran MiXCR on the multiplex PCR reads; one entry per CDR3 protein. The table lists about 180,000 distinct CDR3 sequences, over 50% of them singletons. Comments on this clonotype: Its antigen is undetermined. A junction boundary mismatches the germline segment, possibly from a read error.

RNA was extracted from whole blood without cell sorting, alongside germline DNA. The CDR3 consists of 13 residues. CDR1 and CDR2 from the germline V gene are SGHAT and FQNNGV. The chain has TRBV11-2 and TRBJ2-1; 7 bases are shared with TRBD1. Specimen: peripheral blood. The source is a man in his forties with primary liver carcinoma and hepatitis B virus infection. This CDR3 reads CVSSLGLDREQFF. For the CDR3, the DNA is TGTGTCAGCAGCCTAGGCCTGGACAGGGAGCAGTTCTTC.